The clone carrying this T cell receptor beta chain was observed many times. As yet, its antigen is unknown. This specimen belongs to a study of human T cells and chemical hapten exposure. Study overall: 0.01% DPC was applied to the upper back in patch tests, which were read at 6 days. Study-wide findings and caveats: Donors had alopecia, so their immune response may differ from healthy people's. Higher patch test scores went with higher counts of PT1 expanded TCRs.

Trimming took 3 bases from V and 2 from J; bases not matched to a gene: 13. The CDR3 has 18 amino acids. Per the germline V gene, CDR1 is LGHNA and CDR2 is YSLEER. TCRdb itself ran the RACE reads through MiXCR, one entry per CDR3 protein. The sample lists roughly 32,000 distinct CDR3 sequences; almost 6% were seen once. Time point described: patch test 3, about 24 weeks after DPC sensitization. The sample's treatment: therapeutic diphenylcyclopropenone sensitization with weekly scalp DPC. This sample comprised whole blood, obtained in connection with sensitization to the hapten diphenylcyclopropenone (DPC). This chain links TRBV4-3 with TRBJ2-1; 7 positions match TRBD2. The clonotype originates from a man aged 30-40 years with alopecia areata. Some clones in this sample may be carry-over from other donors' samples. CDR3 protein: CASSQKTGSSGAYNEQFF. The CDR3 nucleotides are TGCGCCAGCAGCCAGAAGACGGGGTCTAGCGGAGCCTACAATGAGCAGTTCTTC.